This T cell receptor (beta chain) appears in the sequencing data of a study of CD8 T cells in ankylosing spondylitis. TCRdb re-analysed the 5' RACE reads in MiXCR, keeping a single row per CDR3 protein. This table holds a few hundred thousand distinct CDR3 sequences, 20% to 25% found once. The germline V gene encodes CDR1 MGHRA and CDR2 YSYEKL. This CDR3 has 14 residues. After removal of 1 base from V and 3 bases from J, the junction contained 3 bases not matched to a gene. This receptor was taken from a male donor with ankylosing spondylitis or in good health (not recorded which). The V gene is TRBV4-1, the J gene TRBJ2-7, with 7 bases that match TRBD2. Input material: blood, either unsorted or a sorted T cell fraction (not recorded which). CDR3 in amino acids: CASSQGLAVYEQYF. For the CDR3, the DNA is TGCGCCAGCAGCCAAGGGCTAGCGGTCTACGAGCAGTACTTC.